Below, 20 T cell receptor beta chains from the same sample are listed, as sequenced in a study of cytomegalovirus exposure and HLA in healthy donors. It was with 60 Vbeta and 13 Jbeta primers that the PCR ran. Profiled with immunoSEQ multiplex PCR; TCRdb holds only in-frame clones, not every one. Among about 160,000 clones listed, about 80% were seen once. The specimen sequenced was PBMCs. Receptors were obtained from a young man in good health and CMV-seronegative.

The genes are TRBV19 and TRBJ1-2; 9 nucleotides match TRBD1. Germline V gene lookup returns CDR1 LNHDA and CDR2 SQIVND (reference sequence). The CDR3 contains 12 residues. With 9 bases clipped from V and 8 bases from J, the junction kept 7 bases outside the gene matches. The CDR3 is CARDTGGLGYTF. The CDR3 DNA follows: TGTGCCAGAGATACAGGGGGCCTCGGCTACACCTTC.

V usage is TRBV5-8 and J usage is TRBJ2-4; weak D call: TRBD1 (5 bases). The CDR3 is made up of 16 amino acids. The germline V gene has CDR1 SGHTS and CDR2 YDEGEE. The V end lost 5 bases, the J end lost 0 bases, and 15 bases lay between the germline ends. DNA of the CDR3: TGTGCCAGCAGGGACATCCCCCTCTTAGCCAAAAACATTCAGTACTTC. Protein: CASRDIPLLAKNIQYF.

Details on this clone: The same CDR3 can be traced to other DNA sequences in this sample. The chain is built from TRBV18 and TRBJ1-1; 7 positions match TRBD1. The CDR3 spans 13 residues. The germline V gene encodes CDR1 KGHSH and CDR2 LQKENI. Unmatched junction bases numbered 1, after V lost 3 bases and J lost 3 bases. The DNA of the CDR3 is TGTGCCAGCTCACCCGGGACAGACACTGAAGCTTTCTTT. Encoded protein: CASSPGTDTEAFF.

This rearrangement joins TRBV19 to TRBJ1-5, with 7 bases that match TRBD1. The CDR3 totals 14 residues. Germline trimming cut 6 bases from V and 2 bases from J; bases unmatched to any gene: 4. In germline, CDR1 is LNHDA, CDR2 SQIVND (reference sequence). The CDR3 sequence is CASSDRERNQPQHF. The CDR3 bases are TGTGCCAGTAGCGACAGGGAGCGCAATCAGCCCCAGCATTTT.

This clone was observed a few times. The chain uses TRBV6-5 and TRBJ1-1, with D hard to call. The CDR3 spans 14 residues. Trimming shortened V by 6 bases and J by 1 base, and 12 bases separated the two germline ends. Germline CDR1 is MNHEY and CDR2 is SVGAGI. DNA of the CDR3: TGTGCCAGCAGGCCAGACACCTGGAACACTGAAGCTTTCTTT. As protein: CASRPDTWNTEAFF.

This clone was seen only a few times. The gene calls are TRBV5-1 and TRBJ1-6; TRBD1 might be the D (5 bases). V lost 2 bases, J lost 6 bases, and 18 bases lay in between. From germline, CDR1 is SGHRS and CDR2 YFSETQ. The CDR3 length is 17 residues. The CDR3 coding sequence is TGCGCCAGCAGCTTCCTGGGACTTCGGGGGGTTAATTCACCCCTCCACTTT. This sequence encodes CASSFLGLRGVNSPLHF.

The rearrangement uses TRBV2 and TRBJ2-1, with D possibly TRBD1 on 6 matching bases. Trimming shortened V by 1 base and J by 4 bases, and 14 bases separated the two germline ends. This CDR3 is 16 amino acids long. Germline V gene data show CDR1 as SNHLY and CDR2 as FYNNEI. Here the CDR3 reads CASSEGMRTVYNEQFF. In DNA, the CDR3 is TGTGCCAGCAGTGAAGGGATGAGGACAGTGTACAATGAGCAGTTCTTC.

The chain uses TRBV25-1 and TRBJ2-5; 8 bases agree with TRBD2. The CDR3 has 17 residues. Germline lookup yields CDR1 MGHDK and CDR2 SYGVNS. J gave up 5 bases and V 2 bases, and 13 bases lay outside the gene matches. CDR3 protein: CASSEPLVRGGRETQYF. DNA for the CDR3: TGTGCCAGCAGTGAACCCCTCGTCCGGGGGGGCCGGGAGACCCAGTACTTC.

This chain uses TRBV5-1 with TRBJ1-1; D is unresolved. This CDR3 contains 15 residues. Germline lookup yields CDR1 SGHRS and CDR2 YFSETQ. Deletions cut 1 base from V and 1 base from J, with 11 bases between. CDR3 in amino acids: CASSLYWRPNTEAFF. For the CDR3, the DNA is TGCGCCAGCAGCTTGTATTGGAGGCCGAACACTGAAGCTTTCTTT.

The count of this clone is one. J is TRBJ1-2 and V is TRBV19, with no clear D. The CDR3 consists of 11 residues. Germline loops: CDR1 LNHDA, CDR2 SQIVND (reference sequence). V gave up 4 bases and J gave up 2 bases, with 2 bases separating them. The CDR3 spells CASSTNYGYTF. DNA for the CDR3: TGTGCCAGTAGTACGAACTATGGCTACACCTTC.

The CDR3 DNA is TGTGCCAGCAGCTTAGCTCTTTCCCACGGACAGGGCTACGAGCAGTACTTC. Amino acids: CASSLALSHGQGYEQYF. The chain couples TRBV11-1 to TRBJ2-7, with 8 nucleotides matching TRBD1. Germline trimming cut 0 bases from V and 3 bases from J; bases unmatched to any gene: 10. CDR1 is SGHAT and CDR2 is FQDESV in the germline V gene (reference sequence). This CDR3 region has 17 residues. Looking up the rest from reference TRBV11-1 and TRBJ2-7 gives the full variable domain: EAEVAQSPRYKITEKSQAVAFWCDPISGHATLYWYRQILGQGPELLVQFQDESVVDDSQLPKDRFSAERLKGVDSTLKIQPAELGDSAMYLCASSLALSHGQGYEQYFGPGTRLTVT.

The chain links TRBV19 to TRBJ2-5; TRBD2 aligns across 14 bases. Germline V gene lookup returns CDR1 LNHDA and CDR2 SQIVND (reference sequence). CDR3 size: 16 residues. V dropped 5 bases and J dropped 5; count of bases not matched to a gene: 7. The CDR3 nucleotides are TGTGCCAGTAGTGAGGGACTAGCGGGAGCGGGGGAGACCCAGTACTTC. Protein: CASSEGLAGAGETQYF.

In its sample, this clone was seen a few times. The genes are TRBV15 and TRBJ2-7, with D possibly TRBD1 on 6 matching bases. Germline CDR1 is LNHNV and CDR2 is YYDKDF (reference sequence). Trimming pared 0 bases from V and 1 base from J, leaving 10 bases between. There are 15 residues in the CDR3. CDR3 region: CATSRDAGESYEQYF. Here the CDR3 DNA reads TGTGCCACCAGCAGAGACGCAGGGGAGTCCTACGAGCAGTACTTC.

The genes are TRBV11-2 and TRBJ1-2; D not resolved. CDR3 size: 13 residues. Germline V CDR1 and CDR2: SGHAT, FQNNGV. V lost 4 bases to trimming and J lost 8 bases, with 14 bases between them. The CDR3 region is CASSSDEVWGYTF. The CDR3 nucleotides read TGTGCCAGCAGCTCCGACGAGGTTTGGGGCTACACCTTC.

The rearrangement joins TRBV7-9 to TRBJ1-4; the match to TRBD1 covers 7 bases. CDR3 length equals 15 residues. V shed 1 base and J 8 bases; nucleotides not matched to a gene: 7. CDR1 is SEHNR and CDR2 is FQNEAQ in the germline V gene (reference sequence). In DNA, the CDR3 is TGTGCCAGCAGCTTAGATGGCAGGGGGGAGGAAAAACTGTTTTTT. Protein: CASSLDGRGEEKLFF.

The chain recombines TRBV5-1 with TRBJ1-1; 7 nucleotides agree with TRBD1. The CDR3 covers 14 residues. Trimming cost V 0 bases and J 6 bases; bases outside gene matches: 5. Germline loops: CDR1 SGHRS, CDR2 YFSETQ. In nucleotides, the CDR3 is TGCGCCAGCAGCTTGGGGGACAGCAGCGCTGAAGCTTTCTTT. Amino acids: CASSLGDSSAEAFF.

The chain couples TRBV28 to TRBJ1-1; possible D gene TRBD1, 6 bases. Germline loops: CDR1 MDHEN, CDR2 SYDVKM. Trimming pared 8 bases from V and 5 bases from J, leaving 15 bases between. There are 13 residues in the CDR3. CDR3 DNA: TGTGCCAGCTCTGCAGGGGTGAGGACTGAAGCTTTCTTT. Translated, it gives CASSAGVRTEAFF.

The V call is TRBV9, the J call TRBJ2-2, with D possibly being TRBD1 (6 bases). Trimming took off 5 bases at V and 3 bases at J, with 8 bases between the two ends. The germline V gene encodes CDR1 SGDLS and CDR2 YYNGEE. The CDR3 extends over 13 amino acids. As DNA, the CDR3 is TGTGCCAGCAGGGACAGTTACACCGGGGAGCTGTTTTTT. It encodes CASRDSYTGELFF.

The genes are TRBV5-1 and TRBJ1-6, with TRBD1 matching over 7 bases. With 4 bases clipped from V and 5 bases from J, the junction kept 3 bases outside the gene matches. CDR1 and CDR2 from the germline V gene are SGHRS and YFSETQ. This CDR3 region has 14 residues. The CDR3 sequence: CASSRDRNNSPLHF. CDR3 DNA sequence: TGCGCCAGCAGCCGGGACAGAAATAATTCACCCCTCCACTTT. Full variable domain (remainder filled in from reference TRBV5-1 and TRBJ1-6): KAGVTQTPRYLIKTRGQQVTLSCSPISGHRSVSWYQQTPGQGLQFLFEYFSETQRNKGNFPGRFSGRQFSNSRSEMNVSTLELGDSALYLCASSRDRNNSPLHFGNGTRLTVT.

J is TRBJ1-1 and V is TRBV19, with D unresolved. The CDR3 runs 16 residues. Germline lookup yields CDR1 LNHDA and CDR2 SQIVND (reference sequence). Trimming took off 1 base at V and 0 bases at J, with 12 bases between the two ends. DNA of the CDR3: TGTGCCAGTAGTATAGTAGCAGACTATATGAACACTGAAGCTTTCTTT. It specifies CASSIVADYMNTEAFF.